Listed below are T cell receptor beta chains from one sample, sequenced in a study of T cell responses to AZD1222 COVID-19 vaccine. Clones were read by immunoSEQ multiplex PCR, and TCRdb kept only the in-frame ones, dropping some. The data hold roughly 49,000 clones, with roughly 86% observed a single time. The input for sequencing was peripheral blood, taken 28 days after the second AZD1222 dose. The receptors were gathered from an adult who received the AZD1222 COVID-19 vaccine. The CDR3 runs from the conserved cysteine through the conserved F or W. A D gene is named only where the DNA matches it firmly. Size is omitted from some rows. Given values are once, few, many or a class for expanded clones.

j_call v_call d_call clone_size cdr3_nt cdr3_aa
TRBJ2-3 TRBV18 - - TGTGCCAGCTCACCAGGGGCAGGGACCAGCACAGATACGCAGTATTTT CASSPGAGTSTDTQYF
TRBJ2-1 TRBV19 TRBD2 - TGTGCCAGTAAACCGGGACTAGCAGGCAATGAGCAGTTCTTC CASKPGLAGNEQFF
TRBJ1-2 TRBV12-3/TRBV12-4 - - TGTGCCAGCAGTCCACAGGGCAACTATGGCTACACCTTC CASSPQGNYGYTF
TRBJ1-1 TRBV5-4 - - TGTGCCAGCAGCCCCCCACAGGGTCACACTGAAGCTTTCTTT CASSPPQGHTEAFF
TRBJ2-5 TRBV18 TRBD1 - TGTGCCAGCTCACCACGGGACAGGGTCCAAGAGACCCAGTACTTC CASSPRDRVQETQYF
TRBJ1-2 TRBV9 TRBD1 - TGTGCCAGCAGCGAGGGGACAGACTATGGCTACACCTTC CASSEGTDYGYTF
TRBJ2-1 TRBV6-6 - - TGTGCCAGCAGCTCCCGGAACAATGAGCAGTTCTTC CASSSRNNEQFF
TRBJ2-1 TRBV7-8 - - TGTGCCAGCAGCTTACAGGGAGCCTACAATGAGCAGTTCTTC CASSLQGAYNEQFF
TRBJ1-1 TRBV7-6 TRBD1 - TGTGCCAGCAGCTTAGCCCCCGGGACAGGGGATAACACTGAAGCTTTCTTT CASSLAPGTGDNTEAFF
TRBJ2-1 TRBV5-1 TRBD1 - TGCGCCAGCAGCTGGGGACAGGGCAATGAGCAGTTCTTC CASSWGQGNEQFF
TRBJ2-1 TRBV5-1 TRBD1 - TGCGCCAGCAGTGTCTCCGGGACAGAGAACCTCAATGAGCAGTTCTTC CASSVSGTENLNEQFF
TRBJ2-3 TRBV7-8 - - TGTGCCAGCAGCTTAGCCCAGTTCGGGGATACGCAGTATTTT CASSLAQFGDTQYF
TRBJ2-7 TRBV11-2 TRBD1 - TGTGCCAGCAGCCAATTTATCGGACAGGGAAGGTCTGAGCAGTACTTC CASSQFIGQGRSEQYF
TRBJ1-2 TRBV24-1 - - TGTGCCACCAGTGATTTGAACAGAAGCTATGGCTACACCTTC CATSDLNRSYGYTF
TRBJ2-3 TRBV11-1 - - TGTGCCAGCAGCCTGGGGGCGGGCGTCACAGATACGCAGTATTTT CASSLGAGVTDTQYF
TRBJ2-7 TRBV5-1 - - TGCGCCAGCAGCTTGGGGGCCATATGGGAGCAGTACTTC CASSLGAIWEQYF
TRBJ2-3 TRBV2 TRBD2 - TGTGCCAGCAGTGTGGGACTAGCGGGATTTACAGATACGCAGTATTTT CASSVGLAGFTDTQYF
TRBJ2-5 TRBV5-4 - - TGTGCCAGCAGCTTGGAAGGTCAGATCCCAAAAGAGACCCAGTACTTC CASSLEGQIPKETQYF
TRBJ2-7 TRBV7-9 TRBD2 - TGTGCCAGCAGCTTGACTAGCGGCCACGAGCAGTACTTC CASSLTSGHEQYF
TRBJ1-6 TRBV2 - - TGTGCCAGCAGTGACGGCCTTGGACAGAGCTCCTATAATTCACCCCTCCACTTT CASSDGLGQSSYNSPLHF
TRBJ1-3 TRBV27 - - TGTGCCAGCAGTCCGCGACCCTACTCTGGAAACACCATATATTTT CASSPRPYSGNTIYF
TRBJ2-3 TRBV20-1 - - TGCAGTGCTAGTTTAGGGGGGCGCAGCGGAGATACGCAGTATTTT CSASLGGRSGDTQYF
TRBJ2-7 TRBV29-1 - once TGCAGCGTTGAAGGCCTGAAAAAGGGCGAGCAGTACTTC CSVEGLKKGEQYF
TRBJ2-3 TRBV4-2 TRBD1 - TGTGCCAGCAGCCAAGATCACGGGACAGGGAGAGGTCCAGATACGCAGTATTTT CASSQDHGTGRGPDTQYF
TRBJ2-1 TRBV18 TRBD2 - TGTGCCAGCTCACCCTCGGGAGGCGGCACCTACAATGAGCAGTTCTTC CASSPSGGGTYNEQFF
TRBJ1-2 TRBV28 - - TGTGCCAGCAGTTTATTGGGGGGCGCGGGTGGCTACACCTTC CASSLLGGAGGYTF
TRBJ1-6 TRBV6-6 - - TGTGCCAGCAGTTCCAATTCACCCCTCCACTTT CASSSNSPLHF
TRBJ2-3 TRBV7-9 - - TGTGCCAGCAGCTTAGCGGGGAGAACAGATACGCAGTATTTT CASSLAGRTDTQYF
TRBJ2-1 TRBV6-6 TRBD2 - TGTGCCAGCAGACCCACTAGCGGGGGCTCCTACAATGAGCAGTTCTTC CASRPTSGGSYNEQFF
TRBJ2-5 TRBV11-2 - - TGTGCCAGCAGCTTAAGGCCTAGCCCCCAAGAGACCCAGTACTTC CASSLRPSPQETQYF
TRBJ2-1 TRBV27 - - TGTGCCAGCAGGGGGGGGCCCTACAATGAGCAGTTCTTC CASRGGPYNEQFF
TRBJ1-4 TRBV9 - few TGTGCCAGCAGCGGACAGCTTAATGAAAAACTGTTTTTT CASSGQLNEKLFF
TRBJ2-3 TRBV10-1 TRBD2 - TGCGCCAGCAGTACGACGGGAGGGCCAGAAGATACGCAGTATTTT CASSTTGGPEDTQYF
TRBJ2-3 TRBV5-6 TRBD1 - TGTGCCAGCAGCTTCGGGACAGGGGTCGTGGATACGCAGTATTTT CASSFGTGVVDTQYF
TRBJ2-3 TRBV19 TRBD2 - TGTGCCAGTAGTATTATGGCGGGAGGGTACACAGATACGCAGTATTTT CASSIMAGGYTDTQYF
TRBJ2-1 TRBV5-4 - - TGTGCCAGCAGTAAAGAGAATAGGGATGAGCAGTTCTTC CASSKENRDEQFF